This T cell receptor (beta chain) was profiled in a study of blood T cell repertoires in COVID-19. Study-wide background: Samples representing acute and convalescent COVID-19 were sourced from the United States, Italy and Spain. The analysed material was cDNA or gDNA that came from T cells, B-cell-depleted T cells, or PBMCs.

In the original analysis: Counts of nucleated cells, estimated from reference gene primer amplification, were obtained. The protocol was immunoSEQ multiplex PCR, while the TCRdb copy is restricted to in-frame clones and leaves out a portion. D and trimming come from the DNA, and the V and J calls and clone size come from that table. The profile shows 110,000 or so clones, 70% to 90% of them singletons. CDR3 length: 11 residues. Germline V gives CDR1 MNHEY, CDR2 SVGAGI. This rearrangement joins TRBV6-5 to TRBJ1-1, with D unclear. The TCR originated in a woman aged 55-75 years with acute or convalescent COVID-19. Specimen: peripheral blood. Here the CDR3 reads CATGPNTEAFF. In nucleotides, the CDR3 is TGTGCAACTGGGCCGAACACTGAAGCTTTCTTT.